The 23 T cell receptor beta chains presented below share a single source sample, sequenced in a study of blood T cell repertoires in COVID-19. Only in-frame clones appear in the TCRdb table, and some are missing; sequencing was by immunoSEQ multiplex PCR. Counted here are some 200,000 clones, roughly 80% occurring once; the ten biggest clones make up 4.5% to 6.5%. Sample: PBMCs or T cells enriched from blood (not recorded which). The receptor source for this set is a woman aged 60-75 years with acute COVID-19.

The table lists this clone with a count of one. CDR3 region: CASSAGGDFHEQYV. The CDR3 DNA reads as TGTGCCAGCAGCGCCGGGGGAGATTTCCACGAGCAGTACGTC. The chain has TRBV21-1 and TRBJ2-7; the table's D call of TRBD2 was not tested on the DNA. TRBV21-1 is annotated as a pseudogene. This CDR3 is 14 amino acids long.

V usage is TRBV7-6 and J usage is TRBJ2-1; 11 bases map to TRBD2. CDR3 length equals 16 residues. Germline CDR1 reads SGHVS; CDR2 reads FNYEAQ. The junction had 4 bases not matched to a gene; V was cut back by 2 bases and J by 4 bases. The CDR3 DNA sequence: TGTGCCAGCAGCTTAACGGGACTAGCGGCATACAATGAGCAGTTCTTC. Residues: CASSLTGLAAYNEQFF. Together with reference TRBV7-6 and TRBJ2-1, the CDR3 gives the full variable domain: GAGVSQSPRYKVTKRGQDVALRCDPISGHVSLYWYRQALGQGPEFLTYFNYEAQQDKSGLPNDRFSAERPEGSISTLTIQRTEQRDSAMYRCASSLTGLAAYNEQFFGPGTRLTVL.

This clone was observed a few times. This chain uses TRBV29-1 with TRBJ1-4, with D possibly TRBD1 on 5 matching bases. Trimming shortened V by 4 bases and J by 6 bases, and 9 bases separated the two germline ends. Germline-derived CDR1 and CDR2 are SQVTM and ANQGSEA. There are 12 residues in the CDR3. Written as DNA, the CDR3 is TGCAGCGTTGGGTTGACAGATGAAAAACTGTTTTTT. It specifies CSVGLTDEKLFF.

The rearrangement joins TRBV5-6 to TRBJ1-2; D unresolved. The V gene's germline CDR1 is SGHDT and CDR2 YYEEEE. The CDR3 totals 14 residues. The V end lost 2 bases, the J end lost 5 bases, and 13 bases lay between the germline ends. DNA of the CDR3: TGTGCCAGCAGCTTCTCCCACCCTATATATGGCTACACCTTC. Its protein is CASSFSHPIYGYTF.

Here the CDR3 DNA reads TGTGCCAGCGAAAATCCAGTCGGGGGGACCGGGGAGCTGTTTTTT. Its protein product is CASENPVGGTGELFF. The chain recombines TRBV28 with TRBJ2-2, with 7 bases that match TRBD2. CDR3 length: 15 amino acids. Looked up from germline, CDR1 is MDHEN and CDR2 is SYDVKM. The trim removed 8 bases at V and 5 bases at J, leaving 11 bases unmatched. Full variable domain (remainder filled in from reference TRBV28 and TRBJ2-2): DVKVTQSSRYLVKRTGEKVFLECVQDMDHENMFWYRQDPGLGLRLIYFSYDVKMKEKGDIPEGYSVSREKKERFSLILESASTNQTSMYLCASENPVGGTGELFFGEGSRLTVL.

The CDR3 sequence: CASSSPPGNTEAFF. The CDR3 nucleotides are TGTGCCAGCAGCTCCCCGCCAGGGAACACTGAAGCTTTCTTT. This chain uses TRBV7-9 with TRBJ1-1; D unresolved. CDR3 size: 14 residues. The V gene's germline CDR1 is SEHNR and CDR2 FQNEAQ (reference sequence). The V and J ends lost 4 bases and 1 base respectively, with 10 bases between them. Looking up the rest from reference TRBV7-9 and TRBJ1-1 gives the full variable domain: DTGVSQNPRHKITKRGQNVTFRCDPISEHNRLYWYRQTLGQGPEFLTYFQNEAQLEKSRLLSDRFSAERPKGSFSTLEIQRTEQGDSAMYLCASSSPPGNTEAFFGQGTRLTVV.

This clone has a handful of counts. The chain combines TRBV7-9 with TRBJ2-1; 10 nucleotides line up with TRBD2. The CDR3 runs to 14 residues. Germline-derived CDR1 and CDR2 are SEHNR and FQNEAQ (reference sequence). Losses at the gene ends were 5 bases for V and 8 bases for J; bases not matched to a gene: 6. The CDR3 DNA sequence: TGTGCCAGCAGCCCGACGGGGACTAGCGATGAGCAGTTCTTC. This encodes CASSPTGTSDEQFF.

This clone was observed at least ten times. The chain carries TRBV4-1 and TRBJ2-2; TRBD1 matches 9 bases. This CDR3 comprises 12 residues. Trimming at V came to 6 bases and at J to 9 bases, leaving 2 bases not matched to a gene. CDR1 is MGHRA, CDR2 YSYEKL, per germline. The CDR3 nucleotides read TGCGCCAGCAGGTACAGGGGGCGGGAGCTGTTTTTT. This encodes CASRYRGRELFF.

The V call is TRBV27, the J call TRBJ2-1; 12 bases are shared with TRBD2. The junction had 20 bases not matched to a gene; V was cut back by 5 bases and J by 15 bases. CDR3 length: 17 residues. Per germline, CDR1 MNHEY and CDR2 SMNVEV (reference sequence). The CDR3 loop is CASSAFTLAGGRGRWFF. For the CDR3, the DNA is TGTGCCAGCAGTGCTTTTACACTAGCGGGGGGCCGGGGTCGGTGGTTCTTC.

This chain uses TRBV5-5 with TRBJ2-2; TRBD1 matches 12 bases. With V trimmed by 4 bases and J by 7 bases, 5 bases remained unmatched. Germline V gives CDR1 SGHKS, CDR2 YYEKEE (reference sequence). This CDR3 region has 15 residues. DNA of the CDR3: TGTGCCAGCAGCGGCGGGACAGGGGGCGTCGGGGAGCTGTTTTTT. It specifies CASSGGTGGVGELFF.

This chain uses TRBV25-1 with TRBJ2-2; D possibly corresponds to TRBD2 (5 bases). V lost 6 bases and J lost 5, with 16 bases in between. This CDR3 spans 15 amino acids. The V gene's germline CDR1 is MGHDK and CDR2 SYGVNS. The CDR3 DNA sequence: TGTGCCAGCAGCGTACTGGCTGGCGGGACCGGGGAGCTGTTTTTT. Translated, it gives CASSVLAGGTGELFF.

V usage is TRBV3-1 (or the pseudogene TRBV3-2) and J usage is TRBJ2-1; no clear D gene. Germline V gives CDR1 LGHDT, CDR2 YNNKEL (reference sequence). This CDR3 comprises 13 residues. The V end lost 0 bases, the J end lost 6 bases, and 6 bases lay between the germline ends. The CDR3 DNA is TGTGCCAGCAGCCAAGATACAGTCAATGAGCAGTTCTTC. It is translated as CASSQDTVNEQFF.

V is TRBV5-1 and J is TRBJ2-6; possible D gene TRBD2, 6 bases. Germline V gene sequence: CDR1 SGHRS, CDR2 YFSETQ. The CDR3 totals 15 residues. V was trimmed by 1 base and J by 3 bases, leaving 8 bases between them. In nucleotides, the CDR3 is TGCGCCAGCAGCTTGTCGGAGGGTGGGGCCAACGTCCTGACTTTC. Translation: CASSLSEGGANVLTF.

This clone was detected a few times. The CDR3 region has the DNA TGTGCCTGGGGACCCATTGACAGGGTGTACGAGCAGTACTTC. Protein sequence: CAWGPIDRVYEQYF. The chain recombines TRBV30 with TRBJ2-7, with TRBD1 matching over 7 bases. CDR1 and CDR2 from the germline V gene are GTSNPN and SVGIG (reference sequence). The junction had 11 bases not matched to a gene; V was cut back by 5 bases and J by 4 bases. The CDR3 is made up of 14 amino acids.

This clone is labeled as medium-sized. The rearrangement links TRBV5-5 to TRBJ2-7, with 8 nucleotides matching TRBD1. The CDR3 loop spans 16 amino acids. Per germline, CDR1 SGHKS and CDR2 YYEKEE (reference sequence). V lost 0 bases to trimming and J lost 6 bases; unmatched junction nucleotides: 11. The CDR3 DNA sequence: TGTGCCAGCAGCTTGGTCGGCGCAGGGGGCCTAGGCGAGCAGTACTTC. Translated, it gives CASSLVGAGGLGEQYF.

Ten or more counts support this clone. V usage is TRBV2 and J usage is TRBJ1-2; D possibly corresponds to TRBD1 (6 bases). The CDR3 has 12 residues. The germline CDR1 and CDR2 sequences are SNHLY and FYNNEI. With 5 bases removed from V and 4 bases from J, the gap between germline ends came to 8 bases. Written as DNA, the CDR3 is TGTGCCAGCAGTCGGACAGTCTATGGCTACACCTTC. Translated, it gives CASSRTVYGYTF. Looking up the rest from reference TRBV2 and TRBJ1-2 gives the full variable domain: EPEVTQTPSHQVTQMGQEVILRCVPISNHLYFYWYRQILGQKVEFLVSFYNNEISEKSEIFDDQFSVERPDGSNFTLKIRSTKLEDSAMYFCASSRTVYGYTFGSGTRLTVV.

This clone appeared a single time. The V and J genes are TRBV18 and TRBJ1-2; 7 bases map to TRBD1. This CDR3 contains 17 residues. The germline CDR1 and CDR2 sequences are KGHSH and LQKENI. V lost 3 bases and J lost 1; bases outside the gene matches: 11. CDR3 coding DNA: TGTGCCAGCTCACCTCGGGACAGCGCAATCCTTAACTATGGCTACACCTTC. As protein: CASSPRDSAILNYGYTF. Complete variable domain (other parts from reference TRBV18 and TRBJ1-2): NAGVMQNPRHLVRRRGQEARLRCSPMKGHSHVYWYRQLPEEGLKFMVYLQKENIIDESGMPKERFSAEFPKEGPSILRIQQVVRGDSAAYFCASSPRDSAILNYGYTFGSGTRLTVV.

The chain carries TRBV5-1 and TRBJ2-1; TRBD2 aligns across 12 bases. Germline lookup yields CDR1 SGHRS and CDR2 YFSETQ. After removal of 0 bases from V and 9 bases from J, the junction contained 13 bases not matched to a gene. The CDR3 runs to 18 residues. The CDR3 reads CASSLVTSGGFMVGEQFF. The CDR3 DNA reads TGCGCCAGCAGCTTGGTGACTAGCGGGGGATTTATGGTTGGTGAGCAGTTCTTC.

The chain employs TRBV15 and TRBJ1-2, with D unresolved. CDR1 is LNHNV and CDR2 is YYDKDF in the germline V gene (reference sequence). The CDR3 is made up of 15 amino acids. Trimming stripped 5 bases from V and 4 bases from J, with 17 bases between. The CDR3 reads CATSALTENLYGYTF. DNA of the CDR3: TGTGCCACCAGCGCCCTAACAGAGAACCTCTATGGCTACACCTTC.

The V call is TRBV7-2, the J call TRBJ2-5, with a weak D call TRBD1 (6 bases). Germline lookup yields CDR1 SGHTA and CDR2 FQGNSA. The CDR3 runs 14 residues. V lost 2 bases and J lost 7, with 14 bases in between. For the CDR3, the DNA is TGTGCCAGCAGCTTAATAAGGGGGTGGGGGACCCAGTACTTC. Translation gives CASSLIRGWGTQYF.

This sequence joins TRBV11-3 and TRBJ2-1; 7 positions match TRBD2. The trim removed 5 bases at V and 6 bases at J, leaving 7 bases unmatched. The germline V gene encodes CDR1 SGHNT and CDR2 YENEEA. The CDR3 is 14 amino acids. The CDR3 region has the DNA TGTGCCAGCAGCCACACAGCGGGATCCAATGAGCAGTTCTTC. It yields the protein CASSHTAGSNEQFF.

J is TRBJ2-1 and V is TRBV6-4; TRBD2 might be the D (6 bases). The CDR3 is made up of 13 amino acids. Germline V gene sequence: CDR1 MRHNA, CDR2 SNTAGT. V dropped 4 bases and J dropped 4 bases, with 8 bases sitting between them. CDR3 in amino acids: CASSGEVYNEQFF. In DNA form, the CDR3 reads TGTGCCAGCAGTGGGGAGGTGTACAATGAGCAGTTCTTC.

The chain links TRBV5-1 to TRBJ2-2; 8 bases are a match to TRBD2. Looked up from germline, CDR1 is SGHRS and CDR2 is YFSETQ. The CDR3 sequence is 16 residues long. V trimming: 4 bases; J trimming: 1 base; junction bases outside the gene matches: 6. The CDR3 DNA follows: TGCGCCAGCAGCCCAAGGACTAGCCAGAACACCGGGGAGCTGTTTTTT. The encoded protein is CASSPRTSQNTGELFF.